The TCR beta chain described here comes from a study of blood T cell repertoires in COVID-19 (dated by TCRdb to the early 2020s). For the study in its entirety: The collaborator samples originated in the United States, Italy and Spain and spanned the acute and convalescent phases of COVID-19. The prospective study material was composed of cDNA or gDNA derived from T cells, B-cell-depleted T cells, or PBMCs. Subjects who had been exposed to COVID-19, were actively infected with it, or had recovered from it provided the deeply sampled blood TCRbeta repertoires that made up the dataset. The repertoires were released in a freely available public database meant as a resource for research on the immune response to SARS-CoV-2. The samples were drawn from two sources: the first 160 participants of the ongoing ImmuneRACE study, and 1,254 subjects contributed by 6 global collaborators. Sample metadata almost always included a de-identified subject ID, COVID-19 status, age in years and sex. HLA class I and class II types, where available, came from metadata supplied by the sample provider rather than from assay-based typing. Findings and caveats that apply to the study as a whole: Clinical and demographic metadata were provided uncurated, with the amount varying by source and participant.

As for this clone: No antigen is known for it. Base qualities are not provided; no much larger clone lies one nucleotide away.

The CDR3 measures 17 amino acids from cysteine to phenylalanine. The retained sequence is limited to the CDR3, 51 bases, with the frame set at the first base. The germline V gene (reference sequence) yields LNHNV for CDR1 and YYDKDF for CDR2. Germline trimming: 0 bases from V, 2 bases from J; junction bases outside gene matches: 7. TCRbeta CDR3 regions were amplified from genomic DNA by means of the immunoSEQ Assay, a bias-controlled multiplex PCR. As for how the authors treated the data: The number of nucleated cells in each sample was estimated by amplification of reference gene primers within the assay. To quantify the absolute abundance of each unique TCRbeta CDR3 rearrangement, sequence reads were collapsed and filtered. For each sample, productive Simpson clonality was calculated by taking the square root of Simpson's diversity index across productive rearrangements. As stored in TCRdb, this immuneACCESS dataset retains in-frame rearrangements with V and J assigned. A fraction of the clones does not appear; measured against another copy, unresolved V genes explain less than half of the discrepancy, and the remainder lacks a known reason. V and J calls and clone size come straight from that table; D and trimming were deduced from the DNA. Counted in this sample were 250,000 to 350,000 clones; 85% to 90% of them appeared once. The leading ten clones occupy roughly 0.8% of the sample.

Collaborating institutions collected whole blood in K2EDTA tubes following their own protocols. Collaborator samples were shipped for TCRbeta analysis as frozen whole blood, isolated PBMCs, or DNA extracted from either sample type. The receptor's source is a man aged 25-45 years with acute or convalescent COVID-19. Sequenced material: peripheral blood. The chain is assembled from TRBV15 and TRBJ2-3, with TRBD2 matching 8 junction bases. The DNA sequence is as follows: TGTGCCACCAGCAGAGATCGGCTAGCGGGCTTCACAGATACGCAGTATTTT. Its protein reads: CATSRDRLAGFTDTQYF.